A single sample is the source of the 14 T cell receptor beta chains below, sequenced in a study of blood T cell repertoires in COVID-19. The repertoire was sequenced with immunoSEQ multiplex PCR; TCRdb's copy has only in-frame clones and lacks some. This sample yields more than 150,000 clones, of which 80% to 90% are seen a single time; around 14% belongs to the top ten. Material for sequencing was peripheral blood. All receptors derive from a man in his thirties or forties with active or convalescent COVID-19.

Here the CDR3 DNA reads TGTGCCTGGAGGGGGACAGGGGCGCGGACAGATACGCAGTATTTT. This gives the protein CAWRGTGARTDTQYF. The chain uses TRBV30 and TRBJ2-3; 10 bases are a match to TRBD1. The germline CDR1 and CDR2 sequences are GTSNPN and SVGIG (reference sequence). V dropped 3 bases and J dropped 3; count of bases not matched to a gene: 6. The CDR3 consists of 15 residues.

The V gene is TRBV9, the J gene TRBJ2-2; 11 bases map to TRBD2. Germline V CDR1 and CDR2: SGDLS, YYNGEE. This CDR3 contains 17 residues. V lost 0 bases, J lost 3 bases, and 4 bases stayed unmatched. The CDR3 bases are TGTGCCAGCAGCGTAGCTAGCGGGGGGCCGGACACCGGGGAGCTGTTTTTT. This translates into CASSVASGGPDTGELFF.

This clone was seen just once. The chain joins TRBV2 to TRBJ2-5, with 11 positions matching TRBD1. The CDR3 is 12 amino acids. Per the germline V gene, CDR1 is SNHLY and CDR2 is FYNNEI. Trimming took 10 bases from V and 6 from J; bases not matched to a gene: 4. The CDR3 is CATGTGGKTQYF. The CDR3 DNA reads as TGTGCCACCGGGACAGGGGGGAAGACCCAGTACTTC.

The chain joins TRBV11-2 to TRBJ1-2, with 10 bases identical to TRBD1. J lost 4 bases, V lost 5 bases, and 10 bases had no gene match. The germline V gene encodes CDR1 SGHAT and CDR2 FQNNGV. This CDR3 is 16 amino acids long. The CDR3 sequence: CASSRSGDRGPYGYTF. The CDR3, as DNA: TGTGCCAGCAGCCGATCCGGGGACAGGGGCCCCTATGGCTACACCTTC.

The chain couples TRBV4-1 to TRBJ1-2; 7 bases match TRBD1. V gave up 2 bases and J gave up 2 bases; unmatched junction bases: 5. The CDR3 covers 15 residues. Germline CDR1 and CDR2: MGHRA and YSYEKL. CDR3 DNA: TGCGCCAGCAGCCAAACAGACAGGGAGAACTATGGCTACACCTTC. It encodes CASSQTDRENYGYTF.

The J gene is TRBJ2-1, the V gene TRBV5-1, with 7 bases lining up with TRBD2. The V gene end was trimmed by 4 bases and the J gene end by 2 bases; junction bases not matched to a gene: 6. This CDR3 is 15 amino acids long. The V gene's germline CDR1 is SGHRS and CDR2 YFSETQ. This CDR3 reads CASSGGVETYNEQFF. The CDR3 DNA sequence: TGCGCCAGCAGCGGGGGGGTAGAAACCTACAATGAGCAGTTCTTC. Filled out from reference TRBV5-1 and TRBJ2-1, the complete variable domain reads KAGVTQTPRYLIKTRGQQVTLSCSPISGHRSVSWYQQTPGQGLQFLFEYFSETQRNKGNFPGRFSGRQFSNSRSEMNVSTLELGDSALYLCASSGGVETYNEQFFGPGTRLTVL.

The rearrangement links TRBV4-2 to TRBJ2-5; tentative D call: TRBD1 (6 bases). The CDR3 has 16 amino acids. V was clipped by 0 bases and J by 5 bases, with 16 bases between them. Germline V gives CDR1 LGHNA, CDR2 YNFKEQ. CDR3 loop: CASSQDTLAGAETQYF. Written as DNA, the CDR3 is TGTGCCAGCAGCCAAGATACGTTGGCAGGGGCGGAGACCCAGTACTTC.

This chain joins TRBV5-1 and TRBJ1-1; TRBD1 matches 8 bases. The V and J ends lost 0 bases and 3 bases, in that order; junction bases with no gene match: 4. The CDR3 totals 15 residues. CDR1 and CDR2 (germline): SGHRS, YFSETQ. CDR3 nucleotides: TGCGCCAGCAGCTTGGGACAGGGGCTTTACACTGAAGCTTTCTTT. Amino acids: CASSLGQGLYTEAFF.

V gene TRBV6-6 combines with J gene TRBJ1-4; D ambiguous. The CDR3 runs to 14 residues. Trimming left V 0 bases short and J 5 bases short, with 7 bases between. Germline V gene data show CDR1 as MNHNY and CDR2 as SVGAGI (reference sequence). The CDR3 protein is CASSYSEQNEKLFF. The CDR3 nucleotides read TGTGCCAGCAGTTACTCCGAACAGAATGAAAAACTGTTTTTT.

This clone appeared a few times. The chain recombines TRBV30 with TRBJ2-7; TRBD1 matches at 7 bases. The CDR3 sequence is 12 residues long. Germline values: CDR1 GTSNPN, CDR2 SVGIG (reference sequence). Losses at the gene ends were 1 base for V and 5 bases for J; bases not matched to a gene: 2. CDR3 in amino acids: CAWSGGGDEQYF. The CDR3 nucleotides are TGTGCCTGGAGTGGAGGGGGCGACGAGCAGTACTTC. The variable domain in full, completed from reference TRBV30 and TRBJ2-7, reads SQTIHQWPATLVQPVGSPLSLECTVEGTSNPNLYWYRQAAGRGLQLLFYSVGIGQISSEVPQNLSASRPQDRQFILSSKKLLLSDSGFYLCAWSGGGDEQYFGPGTRLTVT.

The chain combines TRBV14 with TRBJ2-5; 7 bases agree with TRBD1. Germline V gene lookup returns CDR1 SGHDN and CDR2 FVKESK. J gave up 3 bases and V 1 base, and 14 bases lay outside the gene matches. The CDR3 extends over 18 amino acids. CDR3 loop: CASSQGQGQGSWKETQYF. CDR3 coding DNA: TGTGCCAGCAGCCAAGGACAGGGCCAGGGAAGTTGGAAAGAGACCCAGTACTTC.

This clone was seen only a few times. V is TRBV28 and J is TRBJ2-7; 8 bases are a match to TRBD1. Germline lookup yields CDR1 MDHEN and CDR2 SYDVKM. The CDR3 spans 16 residues. The V and J ends lost 0 bases and 4 bases, in that order; junction bases with no gene match: 8. The CDR3 DNA is TGTGCCAGCAGTTTATGGGACAGGGAGAGGTTTTACGAGCAGTACGTC. Translation gives CASSLWDRERFYEQYV.

The J gene is TRBJ1-1, the V gene TRBV18, with TRBD1 identical over 10 bases. With V trimmed by 4 bases and J by 2 bases, 4 bases remained unmatched. CDR3 size: 15 residues. Germline lookup yields CDR1 KGHSH and CDR2 LQKENI. The chain's CDR3 is CASSRGTGANTEAFF. The CDR3 DNA reads TGTGCCAGCTCACGCGGGACAGGGGCCAACACTGAAGCTTTCTTT. Full variable domain (outside the CDR3, taken from reference TRBV18 and TRBJ1-1): NAGVMQNPRHLVRRRGQEARLRCSPMKGHSHVYWYRQLPEEGLKFMVYLQKENIIDESGMPKERFSAEFPKEGPSILRIQQVVRGDSAAYFCASSRGTGANTEAFFGQGTRLTVV.

V is TRBV6-1 and J is TRBJ2-2, with D perhaps matching TRBD1 (5 bases). The V end lost 2 bases, the J end lost 4 bases, and 8 bases lay between the germline ends. The germline gives CDR1 MNHNS, CDR2 SASEGT. The CDR3 totals 14 residues. The CDR3 here is CASSEWGGTGELFF. Here the CDR3 DNA reads TGTGCCAGCAGTGAATGGGGCGGCACCGGGGAGCTGTTTTTT.